This TCR beta chain was captured in a study of blood T cell repertoires in COVID-19. Sequenced by immunoSEQ multiplex PCR; TCRdb stores in-frame clones only, minus some. The table has 200,000 to 300,000 clones, more than 75% seen once. V was trimmed by 5 bases and J by 0 bases, leaving 15 bases between them. Germline values: CDR1 SGHNT, CDR2 YYREEE (reference sequence). The CDR3 covers 15 residues. J is TRBJ2-7 and V is TRBV5-4, with a possible D match to TRBD2 (5 bases). Sequences were obtained from peripheral blood. This receptor was taken from a woman aged 50 to 65 with acute or convalescent COVID-19. The CDR3 reads CASRSGILSSYEQYF. The DNA of the CDR3 is TGTGCCAGCAGGTCCGGGATTTTGAGCTCCTACGAGCAGTACTTC.